The sequence of this T cell receptor (beta chain) was determined in a study of T cell clones after liver transplantation. Sequencing was performed with immunoSEQ multiplex PCR; in TCRdb, only in-frame clones are kept and a portion is missing. The table shows roughly 12,000 clones, with nearly 75% occurring only once. Trimming took 5 bases from V and 0 from J; bases not matched to a gene: 15. Germline CDR1 is KGHSH and CDR2 is LQKENI. There are 19 residues in the CDR3. Sequenced material: CD8+ T cells from blood, taken at the 22-month timepoint. This clonotype was obtained from a human patient who received a liver transplant. Some T cells may have come from the graft donor. V and J are TRBV18 and TRBJ2-3; 9 positions agree with TRBD1. CDR3 in DNA: TGTGCCAGCTCAACCCGGACAGGGGCCTTGCTGTATAGCACAGATACGCAGTATTTT. Protein product: CASSTRTGALLYSTDTQYF.